The sequence of this T cell receptor beta chain was determined in a study of cytomegalovirus exposure and HLA in healthy donors. This clone was observed a handful of times. The PCR ran on 60 Vbeta and 13 Jbeta primers. Profiling relied on immunoSEQ multiplex PCR, and the TCRdb table lists in-frame clones only, not all of them. The top ten clones hold approximately 7% of a sample with around 150,000 clones, over 70% of them seen once. From germline, CDR1 is MNHEY and CDR2 SVGAGI. The germline V and J ends were trimmed by 5 bases and 1 base, with 9 bases remaining between them. The CDR3 has 14 amino acids.

The rearrangement uses TRBV6-5 and TRBJ1-5; D ambiguous. Source material: PBMCs. The source is a male donor in good health and CMV-seropositive. In DNA, the CDR3 is TGTGCCAGCAGTGTCCGGTCGAGCAATCAGCCCCAGCATTTT. This translates into CASSVRSSNQPQHF.